The entry that follows covers one T cell receptor (beta chain) sequence. Data came from immunoSEQ multiplex PCR; TCRdb stores just in-frame clones and leaves some out. The table lists over 950,000 clones, 70% to 80% of them singletons. The data originate from a study of shared clonotypes between healthy human individuals. V lost 8 bases, J lost 3 bases, and 17 bases lay in between. The CDR3 runs to 14 residues. The V gene's germline CDR1 is SGHRS and CDR2 YFSETQ. The origin of this receptor is a man aged 18 to 29 in good health. Some clones in this sample may be carry-over from other donors' samples. The gene calls are TRBV5-1 and TRBJ1-1; D gene ambiguous. Input material: memory CD4+ T cells from PBMCs. The subset is: CD45RA-negative fraction. In nucleotides, the CDR3 is TGCGCCAGTCATACATTCGGGGTTGACACTGAAGCTTTCTTT. Its translation: CASHTFGVDTEAFF.